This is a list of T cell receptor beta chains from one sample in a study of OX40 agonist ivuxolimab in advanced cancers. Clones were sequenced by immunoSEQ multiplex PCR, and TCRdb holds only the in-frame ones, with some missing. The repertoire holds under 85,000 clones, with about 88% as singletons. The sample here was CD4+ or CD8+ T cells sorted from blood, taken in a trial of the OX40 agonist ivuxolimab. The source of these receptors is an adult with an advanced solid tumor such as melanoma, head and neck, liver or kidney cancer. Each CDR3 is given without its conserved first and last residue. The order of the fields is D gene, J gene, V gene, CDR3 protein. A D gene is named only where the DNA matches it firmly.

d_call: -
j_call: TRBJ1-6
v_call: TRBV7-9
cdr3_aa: ASGQGESPLH

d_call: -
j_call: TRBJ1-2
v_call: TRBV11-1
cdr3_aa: ASSVDKDGYT

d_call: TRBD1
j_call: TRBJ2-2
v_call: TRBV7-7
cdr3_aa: ASSPTGGVGELF

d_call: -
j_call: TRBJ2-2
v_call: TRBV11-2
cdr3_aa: ASSFTMNTGELF

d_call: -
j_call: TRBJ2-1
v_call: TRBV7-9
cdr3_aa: ASSLVGGNEQF

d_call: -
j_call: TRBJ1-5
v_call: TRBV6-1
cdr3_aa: ASSPVSGGQPQH

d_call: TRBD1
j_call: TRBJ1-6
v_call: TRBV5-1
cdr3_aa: ASSLAEGQGRSPLH

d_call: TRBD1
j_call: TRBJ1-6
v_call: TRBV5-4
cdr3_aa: ASTFGQGDSPLH

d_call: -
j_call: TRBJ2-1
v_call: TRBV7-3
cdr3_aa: ASSLNRYNEQF

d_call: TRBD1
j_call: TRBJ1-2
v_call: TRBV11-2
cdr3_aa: ASSEGTGSYGYT

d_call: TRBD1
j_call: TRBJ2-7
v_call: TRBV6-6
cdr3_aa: ASSRQGPYEQY

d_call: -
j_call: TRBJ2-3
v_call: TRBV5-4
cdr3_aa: ASSRRGGSLGDTQY

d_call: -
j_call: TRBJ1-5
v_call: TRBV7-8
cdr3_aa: ASSLLVGNQPQH

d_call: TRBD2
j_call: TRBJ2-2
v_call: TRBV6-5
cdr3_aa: ASRTRAGHGELF

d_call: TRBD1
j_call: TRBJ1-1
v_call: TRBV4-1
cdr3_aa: ASSQGTGLNTEAF

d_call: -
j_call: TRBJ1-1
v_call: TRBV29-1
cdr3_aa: SVGTVGFTEAF

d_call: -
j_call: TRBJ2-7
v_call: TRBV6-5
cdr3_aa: ASSTIAGYEQY

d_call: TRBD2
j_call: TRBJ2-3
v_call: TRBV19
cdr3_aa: ASSFRGLAGFTDTQY

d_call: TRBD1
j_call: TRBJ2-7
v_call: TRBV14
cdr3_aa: ASSQPPGQGTYEQY

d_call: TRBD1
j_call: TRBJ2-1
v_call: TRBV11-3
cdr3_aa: ASSLMGQAHNEQF

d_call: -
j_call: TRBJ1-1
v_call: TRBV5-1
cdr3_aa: ASSLDGRMETEAF

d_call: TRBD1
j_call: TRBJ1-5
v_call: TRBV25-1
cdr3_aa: ASSGTGNQPQH

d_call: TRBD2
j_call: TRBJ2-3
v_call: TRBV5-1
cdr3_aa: ASSLARTSGTRTPTDTQY

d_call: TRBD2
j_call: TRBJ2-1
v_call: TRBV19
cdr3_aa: ASSIRGGGQF

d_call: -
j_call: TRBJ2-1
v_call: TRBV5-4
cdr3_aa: ASSLGRRDEQF

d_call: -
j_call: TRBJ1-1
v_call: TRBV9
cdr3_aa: ASSAGGNTEAF

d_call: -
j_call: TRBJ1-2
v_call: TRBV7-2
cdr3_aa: ASSLARRQSHGYT

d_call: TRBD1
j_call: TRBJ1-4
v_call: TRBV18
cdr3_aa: ASSPPQGAGEKLF

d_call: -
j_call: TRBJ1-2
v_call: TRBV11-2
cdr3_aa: ASSLAGGATNYGYT

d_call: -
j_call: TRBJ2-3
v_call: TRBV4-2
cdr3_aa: ASSQDPIIPGHSLSTDTQY

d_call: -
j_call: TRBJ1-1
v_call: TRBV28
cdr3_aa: ASSLEYTEAF

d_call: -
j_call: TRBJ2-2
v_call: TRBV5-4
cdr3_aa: ASSSSHRELF

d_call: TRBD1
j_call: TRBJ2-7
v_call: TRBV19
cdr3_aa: ASSFTGEGYEQY

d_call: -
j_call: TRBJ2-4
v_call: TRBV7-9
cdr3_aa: ASSLTANLAKNIQY

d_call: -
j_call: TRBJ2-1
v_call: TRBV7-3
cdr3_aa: ASSLNQGAANEQF

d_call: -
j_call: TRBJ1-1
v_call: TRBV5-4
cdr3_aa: ASSLDSLEAF

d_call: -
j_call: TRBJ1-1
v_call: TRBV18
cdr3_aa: ASSPRGSTEAF

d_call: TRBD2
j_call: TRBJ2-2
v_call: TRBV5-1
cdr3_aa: ASSLMTSGNTGELF

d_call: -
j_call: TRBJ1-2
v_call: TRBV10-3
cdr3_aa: AITSRAGVAYGYT

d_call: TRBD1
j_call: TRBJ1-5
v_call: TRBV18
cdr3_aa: ASSPPGGAGQPQH

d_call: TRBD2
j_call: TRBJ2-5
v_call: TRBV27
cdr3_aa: ASSSPGTSGGETQY

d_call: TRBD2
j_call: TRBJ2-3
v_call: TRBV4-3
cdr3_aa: ASSQLVAGGYSTDTQY

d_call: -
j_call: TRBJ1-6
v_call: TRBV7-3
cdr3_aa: ASSSSGVDSPLH

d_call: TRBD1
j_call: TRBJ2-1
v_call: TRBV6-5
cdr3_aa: ASSFLTGTGNEQF

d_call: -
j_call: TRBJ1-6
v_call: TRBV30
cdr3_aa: AWSQGNQNSPLH